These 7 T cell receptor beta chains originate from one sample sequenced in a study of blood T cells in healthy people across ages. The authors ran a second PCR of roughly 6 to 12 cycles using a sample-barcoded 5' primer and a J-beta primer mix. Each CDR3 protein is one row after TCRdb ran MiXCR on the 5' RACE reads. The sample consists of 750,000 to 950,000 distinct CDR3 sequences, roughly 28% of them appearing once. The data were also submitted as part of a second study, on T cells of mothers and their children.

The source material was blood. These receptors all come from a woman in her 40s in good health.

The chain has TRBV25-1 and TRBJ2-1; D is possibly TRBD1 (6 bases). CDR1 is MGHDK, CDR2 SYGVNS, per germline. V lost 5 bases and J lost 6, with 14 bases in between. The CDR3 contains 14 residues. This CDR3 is CASSFPTGSNEQFF. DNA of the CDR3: TGTGCCAGCAGTTTCCCCACAGGGTCCAATGAGCAGTTCTTC.

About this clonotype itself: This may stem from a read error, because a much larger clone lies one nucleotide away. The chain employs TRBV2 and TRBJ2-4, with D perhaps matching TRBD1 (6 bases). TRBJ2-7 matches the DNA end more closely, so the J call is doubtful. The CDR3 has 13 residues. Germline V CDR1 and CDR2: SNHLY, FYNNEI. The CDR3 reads CASSEGAALEQYF. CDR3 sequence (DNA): TGTGCCAGCAGTGAGGGGGCAGCCCTCGAGCAGTACTTC.

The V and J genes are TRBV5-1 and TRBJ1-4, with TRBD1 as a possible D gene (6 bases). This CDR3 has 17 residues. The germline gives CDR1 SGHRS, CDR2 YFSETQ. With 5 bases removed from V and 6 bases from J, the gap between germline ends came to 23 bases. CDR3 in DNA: TGCGCCAGCAGTTTAACCACAGGGAGAGGGGTAGATGAAAAACTGTTTTTT. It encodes CASSLTTGRGVDEKLFF. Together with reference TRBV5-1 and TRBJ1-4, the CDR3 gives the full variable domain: KAGVTQTPRYLIKTRGQQVTLSCSPISGHRSVSWYQQTPGQGLQFLFEYFSETQRNKGNFPGRFSGRQFSNSRSEMNVSTLELGDSALYLCASSLTTGRGVDEKLFFGSGTQLSVL.

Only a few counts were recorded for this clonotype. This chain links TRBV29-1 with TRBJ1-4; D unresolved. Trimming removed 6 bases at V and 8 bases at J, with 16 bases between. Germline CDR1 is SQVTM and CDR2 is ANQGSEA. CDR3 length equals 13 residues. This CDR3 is CSVAPEGGEKLFF. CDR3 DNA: TGCAGCGTGGCCCCGGAGGGAGGCGAAAAACTGTTTTTT. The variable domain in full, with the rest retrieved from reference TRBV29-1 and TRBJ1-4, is SAVISQKPSRDICQRGTSLTIQCQVDSQVTMMFWYRQQPGQSLTLIATANQGSEATYESGFVIDKFPISRPNLTFSTLTVSNMSPEDSSIYLCSVAPEGGEKLFFGSGTQLSVL.

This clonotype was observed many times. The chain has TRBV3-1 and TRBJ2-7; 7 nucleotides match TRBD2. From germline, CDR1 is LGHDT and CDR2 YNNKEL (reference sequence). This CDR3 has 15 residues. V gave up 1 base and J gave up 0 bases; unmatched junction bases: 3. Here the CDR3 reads CASSQGGGSSYEQYF. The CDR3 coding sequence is TGTGCCAGCAGCCAAGGGGGCGGGAGCTCCTACGAGCAGTACTTC.

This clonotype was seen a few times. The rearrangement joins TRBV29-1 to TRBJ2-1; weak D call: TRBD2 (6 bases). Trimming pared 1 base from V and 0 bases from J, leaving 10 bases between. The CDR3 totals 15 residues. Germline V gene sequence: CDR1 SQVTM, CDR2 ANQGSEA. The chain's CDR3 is CSVEGGGFSYNEQFF. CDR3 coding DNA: TGCAGCGTTGAAGGGGGAGGTTTCTCCTACAATGAGCAGTTCTTC.

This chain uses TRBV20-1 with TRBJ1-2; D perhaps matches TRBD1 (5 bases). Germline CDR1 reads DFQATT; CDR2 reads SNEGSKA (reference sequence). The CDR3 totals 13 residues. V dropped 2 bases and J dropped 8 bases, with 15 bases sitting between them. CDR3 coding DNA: TGCAGTGCTAGAATCGCGGGGGAGAACGGCTACACCTTC. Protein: CSARIAGENGYTF.